This entry lists 12 T cell receptor beta chains sequenced from one sample in a study of cytomegalovirus exposure and HLA in healthy donors. Assay: immunoSEQ multiplex PCR; the TCRdb copy retains only in-frame clones and omits some. The sample records 240,000 or so clones, more than 75% being singletons. The specimen was PBMCs. These receptors came from a woman in her 30s in good health and CMV-seropositive.

The chain carries TRBV5-1 and TRBJ2-3; 10 bases match TRBD1. From germline, CDR1 is SGHRS and CDR2 YFSETQ. The trim removed 4 bases at V and 6 bases at J, leaving 5 bases unmatched. The CDR3 length is 14 residues. The CDR3 region is CASSGRDRGDTQYF. The CDR3 nucleotides read TGCGCCAGCAGCGGGAGGGACAGGGGCGATACGCAGTATTTT. The full variable domain, its missing parts supplied by reference TRBV5-1 and TRBJ2-3, is KAGVTQTPRYLIKTRGQQVTLSCSPISGHRSVSWYQQTPGQGLQFLFEYFSETQRNKGNFPGRFSGRQFSNSRSEMNVSTLELGDSALYLCASSGRDRGDTQYFGPGTRLTVL.

This clone was recorded once. The chain is built from TRBV27 and TRBJ2-2; 9 bases match TRBD1. Germline V gene lookup returns CDR1 MNHEY and CDR2 SMNVEV (reference sequence). J gave up 0 bases and V 8 bases, and 13 bases lay outside the gene matches. The CDR3 consists of 18 residues. Here the CDR3 DNA reads TGTGCCAGCGGAACCGGGACAGGGAACATCCCGAACACCGGGGAGCTGTTTTTT. Translating gives CASGTGTGNIPNTGELFF.

The chain carries TRBV27 and TRBJ1-1; TRBD1 matches at 9 bases. J lost 7 bases, V lost 5 bases, and 2 bases had no gene match. Germline CDR1 and CDR2: MNHEY and SMNVEV (reference sequence). The CDR3 totals 12 residues. For the CDR3, the DNA is TGTGCCAGCAGTCGACAGGGGGATGAAGCTTTCTTT. This sequence encodes CASSRQGDEAFF.

This clone was recorded once. This sequence joins TRBV28 and TRBJ1-4; unclear D gene. The CDR3 totals 13 residues. The V and J ends lost 4 bases and 0 bases respectively, with 3 bases between them. Germline V gene data show CDR1 as MDHEN and CDR2 as SYDVKM. CDR3 in amino acids: CASSSATNEKLFF. Here the CDR3 DNA reads TGTGCCAGCAGTTCAGCAACTAATGAAAAACTGTTTTTT.

The chain carries TRBV27 and TRBJ2-5; the match to TRBD1 covers 7 bases. With 3 bases clipped from V and 5 bases from J, the junction kept 12 bases outside the gene matches. This CDR3 region has 16 residues. The germline gives CDR1 MNHEY, CDR2 SMNVEV (reference sequence). CDR3 loop: CASSLTGTGGWETQYF. CDR3 in DNA: TGTGCCAGCAGTTTGACAGGGACGGGTGGATGGGAGACCCAGTACTTC.

The chain has TRBV6-5 and TRBJ2-5, with TRBD2 matching over 10 bases. The CDR3 loop spans 15 amino acids. From germline, CDR1 is MNHEY and CDR2 SVGAGI. V shed 4 bases, J shed 4 bases, and the junction held 6 bases outside the gene matches. The CDR3 DNA reads as TGTGCCAGCAGTTTTTTAGCGGGAGGTGGAGAGACCCAGTACTTC. Translated: CASSFLAGGGETQYF.

This clone has a single count. The CDR3 sequence: CASIQSGADYGYTF. The CDR3 DNA is TGTGCCAGCATTCAAAGCGGGGCAGATTATGGCTACACCTTC. V is TRBV28 and J is TRBJ1-2; D might be TRBD1 (5 bases). The V end was cut by 7 bases, the J end by 5 bases, with 17 bases between. Germline CDR1 reads MDHEN; CDR2 reads SYDVKM. The CDR3 is made up of 14 amino acids.

The gene calls are TRBV15 and TRBJ1-4; D is possibly TRBD1 (6 bases). The CDR3 totals 14 residues. Trimming took 0 bases from V and 10 from J, leaving 12 bases between them. Germline loops: CDR1 LNHNV, CDR2 YYDKDF (reference sequence). The CDR3 is CATSREGEGGKLFF. CDR3 nucleotide sequence: TGTGCCACCAGCAGAGAGGGGGAGGGGGGAAAACTGTTTTTT.

The V gene is TRBV5-6, the J gene TRBJ2-5; D uncertain. The CDR3 extends over 11 amino acids. CDR1 and CDR2 from the germline V gene are SGHDT and YYEEEE. The V end was cut by 0 bases, the J end by 5 bases, with 2 bases between. The CDR3 DNA follows: TGTGCCAGCAGCTTGGCGGAGACCCAGTACTTC. Translating gives CASSLAETQYF.

The CDR3 is CASSIGGQAYEQYF. DNA of the CDR3: TGTGCCAGTAGTATAGGGGGGCAAGCCTACGAGCAGTACTTC. The V call is TRBV19, the J call TRBJ2-7, with a possible D match to TRBD1 (6 bases). CDR3 size: 14 residues. Trimming removed 1 base from V and 2 bases from J, with 9 bases in between. In germline, CDR1 is LNHDA, CDR2 SQIVND (reference sequence).

The rearrangement uses TRBV19 and TRBJ2-7; 12 bases map to TRBD2. V gave up 6 bases and J gave up 9 bases; unmatched junction bases: 15. CDR3 length: 16 amino acids. Germline loops: CDR1 LNHDA, CDR2 SQIVND (reference sequence). This CDR3 is CASRTSGRNPYEGQYF. CDR3 bases: TGTGCCAGTAGGACTAGCGGGAGAAACCCCTACGAAGGGCAGTACTTC.

The chain is built from TRBV29-1 and TRBJ1-1; D perhaps matches TRBD1 (6 bases). Trimming took off 3 bases at V and 5 bases at J, with 13 bases between the two ends. Germline loops: CDR1 SQVTM, CDR2 ANQGSEA. This CDR3 is 13 amino acids long. This CDR3 is CSVEQGGGTEAFF. The CDR3 DNA reads as TGCAGCGTTGAGCAGGGAGGGGGGACTGAAGCTTTCTTT.